A single sample is the source of the 19 T cell receptor beta chains below, sequenced in a study of blood T cell repertoires in COVID-19. Assay: immunoSEQ multiplex PCR; the TCRdb copy retains only in-frame clones and omits some. Here the sample spans under 300,000 clones, 65% to 85% being singletons. Input material: peripheral blood. Receptor source: a human donor in a cohort sampled during active COVID-19.

This clone was recorded only once. This chain connects TRBV11-3 to TRBJ1-1, with 7 bases identical to TRBD1. This CDR3 region has 15 residues. With 5 bases clipped from V and 0 bases from J, the junction kept 6 bases outside the gene matches. Germline V lookup: CDR1 SGHNT, CDR2 YENEEA. CDR3 in amino acids: CASSQHRGLNTEAFF. CDR3 in DNA: TGTGCCAGCAGCCAACACAGGGGACTGAACACTGAAGCTTTCTTT. Looking up the rest from reference TRBV11-3 and TRBJ1-1 gives the full variable domain: EAGVVQSPRYKIIEKKQPVAFWCNPISGHNTLYWYLQNLGQGPELLIRYENEEAVDDSQLPKDRFSAERLKGVDSTLKIQPAELGDSAVYLCASSQHRGLNTEAFFGQGTRLTVV.

The chain is built from TRBV30 and TRBJ2-7; a weak D match, TRBD1 (5 bases). Germline CDR1 is GTSNPN and CDR2 is SVGIG (reference sequence). V dropped 0 bases and J dropped 3 bases, with 6 bases sitting between them. This CDR3 is built from 12 residues. The CDR3 sequence is CAWSVTGYEQYF. The CDR3, as DNA: TGTGCCTGGAGTGTAACAGGCTACGAGCAGTACTTC.

J is TRBJ1-5 and V is TRBV2, with D possibly matching TRBD1 (5 bases). CDR1 and CDR2 from the germline V gene are SNHLY and FYNNEI. The V end lost 4 bases, the J end lost 4 bases, and 20 bases lay between the germline ends. The length of the CDR3 is 17 residues. The CDR3 nucleotides read TGTGCCAGCAGTGCCCCCGGAGGGGCCCTAAGGAATCAGCCCCAGCATTTT. Translation: CASSAPGGALRNQPQHF.

The rearrangement uses TRBV5-1 and TRBJ2-5; TRBD1 agrees at 11 bases. This CDR3 region has 16 residues. Germline trimming cut 4 bases from V and 1 base from J; bases unmatched to any gene: 6. Germline lookup yields CDR1 SGHRS and CDR2 YFSETQ. The CDR3 DNA is TGCGCCAGCAGCCAGGACAGGGGGCGCTTCCAAGAGACCCAGTACTTC. This sequence encodes CASSQDRGRFQETQYF.

The J gene is TRBJ2-1, the V gene TRBV19; 8 bases are a match to TRBD1. Germline CDR1 and CDR2: LNHDA and SQIVND (reference sequence). This CDR3 is 16 amino acids long. J lost 6 bases, V lost 5 bases, and 12 bases had no gene match. The CDR3 DNA is TGTGCCAGTAGTCCCTGGGACAGGCTCCAAGGCAATGAGCAGTTCTTC. The encoded protein is CASSPWDRLQGNEQFF.

This sequence joins TRBV5-1 and TRBJ1-6, with D possibly being TRBD1 (5 bases). CDR3 size: 16 residues. Germline V CDR1 and CDR2: SGHRS, YFSETQ. V dropped 3 bases and J dropped 6 bases, with 16 bases sitting between them. This CDR3 reads CASSSDTQVGNSPLHF. CDR3 bases: TGCGCCAGCAGCTCGGACACCCAAGTTGGTAATTCACCCCTCCACTTT.

CDR3 amino acids: CASSKGLTTDTQYF. The CDR3 DNA reads TGTGCCAGTAGTAAAGGACTAACCACAGATACGCAGTATTTT. The chain recombines TRBV19 with TRBJ2-3; D is possibly TRBD2 (6 bases). CDR3 length equals 14 residues. Germline CDR1 and CDR2: LNHDA and SQIVND (reference sequence). V was pared by 4 bases and J by 2 bases, with 10 bases between.

This clone was picked up one time. The chain employs TRBV5-6 and TRBJ2-7; D may be TRBD2 (6 bases). The ends were cut back, 4 bases at V and 5 bases at J, with 16 bases in the middle. Germline V gene sequence: CDR1 SGHDT, CDR2 YYEEEE. The CDR3 sequence is 14 residues long. CDR3 DNA: TGTGCCAGCAGCAGGAGGGGAGTCGGGGACGAGCAGTACTTC. Its translation is CASSRRGVGDEQYF.

The rearrangement links TRBV10-1 to TRBJ2-3, with 9 bases that match TRBD1. CDR3 length equals 15 residues. Germline loops: CDR1 WNHNN, CDR2 SYGVQD (reference sequence). J lost 4 bases, V lost 4 bases, and 6 bases had no gene match. CDR3 amino acids: CASSGSQGAADTQYF. Here the CDR3 DNA reads TGCGCCAGCAGTGGGTCACAGGGGGCGGCAGATACGCAGTATTTT.

As for this clone: The junction does not match germline at one end; this may be a read error. This chain links TRBV30 with TRBJ1-3, with D maybe TRBD1 (6 bases). Germline V CDR1 and CDR2: GTSNPN, SVGIG (reference sequence). The CDR3 extends over 13 amino acids. CDR3 coding DNA: TGTGCCCACATGGGGGGGGCTGGGAACACCATATATTTT. It specifies CAHMGGAGNTIYF.

The rearrangement links TRBV18 to TRBJ1-3; 10 nucleotides line up with TRBD1. J gave up 2 bases and V 4 bases, and 5 bases lay outside the gene matches. Germline loops: CDR1 KGHSH, CDR2 LQKENI. The CDR3 loop spans 16 amino acids. The DNA of the CDR3 is TGTGCCAGCTCACTTACCGGGACAGGGGCTGGAAACACCATATATTTT. Translation: CASSLTGTGAGNTIYF.

This clone was seen repeatedly, ten times or more. This sample includes further DNA sequences coding for the same CDR3. V gene TRBV20-1 combines with J gene TRBJ2-5; D gene uncertain. Trimming pared 6 bases from V and 1 base from J, leaving 6 bases between. This CDR3 region has 11 residues. CDR1 is DFQATT and CDR2 is SNEGSKA in the germline V gene (reference sequence). The CDR3 sequence: CSARSQETQYF. For the CDR3, the DNA is TGCAGTGCCCGGTCCCAAGAGACCCAGTACTTC.

This chain joins TRBV6-5 and TRBJ1-2; D remains unclear. This CDR3 has 14 amino acids. The germline CDR1 and CDR2 sequences are MNHEY and SVGAGI. V was pared by 0 bases and J by 4 bases, with 9 bases between. CDR3 DNA: TGTGCCAGCAGTTACTCAGGCAGGCGCTATGGCTACACCTTC. Its translation is CASSYSGRRYGYTF.

This chain connects TRBV29-1 to TRBJ2-7; 8 bases map to TRBD2. The V segment lost 5 bases and the J segment 4 bases; nucleotides outside the gene matches: 7. The CDR3 spans 13 residues. The V gene's germline CDR1 is SQVTM and CDR2 ANQGSEA. The CDR3 DNA reads TGCAGCGTTATGAGCGGGAGTGTATACGAGCAGTACTTC. Translated, it gives CSVMSGSVYEQYF.

Here the CDR3 reads CASSLVRFGIGELFF. The CDR3 DNA follows: TGTGCCAGCAGCTTAGTTCGGTTCGGGATCGGGGAGCTGTTTTTT. V gene TRBV7-9 combines with J gene TRBJ2-2; weak D call: TRBD2 (5 bases). The CDR3 is 15 residues long. Germline values: CDR1 SEHNR, CDR2 FQNEAQ (reference sequence). Trimming stripped 1 base from V and 7 bases from J, with 13 bases between.

This clone was observed a handful of times. The chain recombines TRBV30 with TRBJ1-5, with 11 bases that match TRBD1. J gave up 0 bases and V 1 base, and 8 bases lay outside the gene matches. The CDR3 consists of 18 residues. Germline CDR1 and CDR2: GTSNPN and SVGIG (reference sequence). The CDR3 DNA is TGTGCCTGGAGTGCAAAGGACAGGGGGCTTGGTAGCAATCAGCCCCAGCATTTT. Translating gives CAWSAKDRGLGSNQPQHF.

V gene TRBV5-6 combines with J gene TRBJ2-3, with 10 bases identical to TRBD2. The CDR3 loop spans 15 amino acids. Germline lookup yields CDR1 SGHDT and CDR2 YYEEEE. The V segment lost 4 bases and the J segment 4 bases; nucleotides outside the gene matches: 6. CDR3 in DNA: TGTGCCAGCAGCCTTACTAGCGGGACGGCAGATACGCAGTATTTT. It specifies CASSLTSGTADTQYF.

This chain joins TRBV7-3 and TRBJ2-5; a weak D match, TRBD2 (6 bases). Germline V CDR1 and CDR2: SGHTA, FQGTGA. V dropped 3 bases and J dropped 5 bases, with 10 bases sitting between them. The CDR3 spans 13 residues. The CDR3 spells CASSFTGGETQYF. The CDR3 DNA reads TGTGCCAGCAGCTTTACAGGAGGGGAGACCCAGTACTTC.

This sequence joins TRBV19 and TRBJ2-5; a possible D gene is TRBD2 (5 bases). V gave up 6 bases and J gave up 5 bases, with 22 bases separating them. This CDR3 comprises 16 residues. In germline, CDR1 is LNHDA, CDR2 SQIVND (reference sequence). The CDR3 region has the DNA TGTGCCAGTAGCCCCTTTGACGCGGTGTCGGGGGAGACCCAGTACTTC. The encoded protein is CASSPFDAVSGETQYF.